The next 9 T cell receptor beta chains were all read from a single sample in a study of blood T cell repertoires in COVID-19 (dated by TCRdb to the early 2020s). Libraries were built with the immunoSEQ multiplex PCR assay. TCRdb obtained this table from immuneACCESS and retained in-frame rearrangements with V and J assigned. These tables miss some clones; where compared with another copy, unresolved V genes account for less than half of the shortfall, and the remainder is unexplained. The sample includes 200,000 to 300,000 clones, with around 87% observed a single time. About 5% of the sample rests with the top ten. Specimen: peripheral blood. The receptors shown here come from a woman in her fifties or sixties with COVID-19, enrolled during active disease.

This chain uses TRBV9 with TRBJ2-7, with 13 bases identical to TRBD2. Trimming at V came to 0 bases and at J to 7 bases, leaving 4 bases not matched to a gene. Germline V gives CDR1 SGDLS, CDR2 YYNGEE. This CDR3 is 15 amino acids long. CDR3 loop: CASSVAMGLAGEQYF. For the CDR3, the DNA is TGTGCCAGCAGCGTAGCTATGGGACTAGCGGGGGAGCAGTACTTC. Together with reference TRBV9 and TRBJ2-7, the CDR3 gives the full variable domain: DSGVTQTPKHLITATGQRVTLRCSPRSGDLSVYWYQQSLDQGLQFLIQYYNGEERAKGNILERFSAQQFPDLHSELNLSSLELGDSALYFCASSVAMGLAGEQYFGPGTRLTVT.

The CDR3 nucleotides read TGTGCCAGCAGAGCGGGACTAGCGGGCCAAGAGACCCAGTACTTC. Protein: CASRAGLAGQETQYF. The chain carries TRBV2 and TRBJ2-5, with TRBD2 matching over 12 bases. The CDR3 sequence is 15 residues long. Germline CDR1 and CDR2: SNHLY and FYNNEI. Germline trimming cut 6 bases from V and 1 base from J; bases unmatched to any gene: 3.

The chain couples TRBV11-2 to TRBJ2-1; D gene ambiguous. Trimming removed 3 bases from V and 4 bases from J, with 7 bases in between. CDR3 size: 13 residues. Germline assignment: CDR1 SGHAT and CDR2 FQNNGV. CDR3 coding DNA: TGTGCCAGCAGCTTCCGCAGTTACAATGAGCAGTTCTTC. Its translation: CASSFRSYNEQFF. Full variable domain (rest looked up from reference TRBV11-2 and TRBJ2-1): EAGVAQSPRYKIIEKRQSVAFWCNPISGHATLYWYQQILGQGPKLLIQFQNNGVVDDSQLPKDRFSAERLKGVDSTLKIQPAKLEDSAVYLCASSFRSYNEQFFGPGTRLTVL.

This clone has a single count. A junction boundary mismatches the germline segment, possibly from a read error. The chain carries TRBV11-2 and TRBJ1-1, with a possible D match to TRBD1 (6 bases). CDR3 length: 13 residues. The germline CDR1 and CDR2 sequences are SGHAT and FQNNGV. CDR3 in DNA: TGTGCCAGCAGCTCCGAACGGGACACTCAAGCTTTCTTT. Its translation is CASSSERDTQAFF.

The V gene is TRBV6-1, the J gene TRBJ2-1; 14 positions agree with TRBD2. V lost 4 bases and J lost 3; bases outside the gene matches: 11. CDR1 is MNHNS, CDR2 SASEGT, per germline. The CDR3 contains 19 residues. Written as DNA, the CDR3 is TGTGCCAGCAGTGGCAGCGGGACTAGCGGGAGATTTTTCTACAATGAGCAGTTCTTC. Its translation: CASSGSGTSGRFFYNEQFF.

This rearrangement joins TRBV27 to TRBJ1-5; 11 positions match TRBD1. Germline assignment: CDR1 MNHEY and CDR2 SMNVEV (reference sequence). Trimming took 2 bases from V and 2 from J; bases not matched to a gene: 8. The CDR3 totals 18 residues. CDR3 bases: TGTGCCAGCAGTTTAGGGACAGGGGGGAGAAAGGGCAATCAGCCCCAGCATTTT. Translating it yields CASSLGTGGRKGNQPQHF.

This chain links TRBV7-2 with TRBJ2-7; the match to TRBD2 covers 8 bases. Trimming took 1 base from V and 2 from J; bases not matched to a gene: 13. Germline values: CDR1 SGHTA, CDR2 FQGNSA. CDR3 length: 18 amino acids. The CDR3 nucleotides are TGTGCCAGCAGCTTAGGTGGCGGGACTAGAGTTCCCCCCTACGAGCAGTACTTC. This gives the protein CASSLGGGTRVPPYEQYF.

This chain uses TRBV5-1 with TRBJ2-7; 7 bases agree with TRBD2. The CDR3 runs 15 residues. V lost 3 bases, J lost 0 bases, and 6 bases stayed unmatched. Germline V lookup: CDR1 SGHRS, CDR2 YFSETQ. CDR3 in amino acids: CASSSLAGSSYEQYF. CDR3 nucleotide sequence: TGCGCCAGCAGCTCGTTAGCGGGTTCCTCCTACGAGCAGTACTTC.

This CDR3 reads CASSLGGTGVYQETQYF. CDR3 nucleotides: TGTGCCAGCAGCTTAGGAGGGACAGGGGTGTACCAAGAGACCCAGTACTTC. The V gene is TRBV11-2, the J gene TRBJ2-5, with 10 bases aligning to TRBD1. This CDR3 region has 17 residues. Germline V gives CDR1 SGHAT, CDR2 FQNNGV. The ends lost 1 base at V and 0 bases at J; junction bases unmatched: 5.